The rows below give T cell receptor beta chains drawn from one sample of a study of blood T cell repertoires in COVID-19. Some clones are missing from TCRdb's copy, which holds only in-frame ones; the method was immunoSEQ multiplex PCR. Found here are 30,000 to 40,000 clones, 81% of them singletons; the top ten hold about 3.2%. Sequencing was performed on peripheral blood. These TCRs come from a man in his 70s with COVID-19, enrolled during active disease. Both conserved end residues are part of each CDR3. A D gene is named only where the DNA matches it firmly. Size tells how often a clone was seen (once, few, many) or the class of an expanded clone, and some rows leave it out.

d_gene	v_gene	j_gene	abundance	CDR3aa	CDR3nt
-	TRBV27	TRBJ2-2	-	CASSPAGPNTGELFF	TGTGCCAGCAGTCCAGCGGGCCCGAACACCGGGGAGCTGTTTTTT
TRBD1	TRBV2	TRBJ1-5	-	CASSDPGTGGNQPQHF	TGTGCCAGCAGTGATCCCGGGACAGGGGGAAATCAGCCCCAGCATTTT
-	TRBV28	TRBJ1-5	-	CASRPQGSNQPQHF	TGTGCCAGCAGGCCTCAGGGGAGCAATCAGCCCCAGCATTTT
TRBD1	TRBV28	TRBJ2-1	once	CASSNTGTGYNEQFF	TGTGCCAGCAGTAACACCGGGACAGGCTACAATGAGCAGTTCTTC
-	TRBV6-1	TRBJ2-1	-	CASSDPESHSSYNEQFF	TGTGCCAGCAGTGACCCAGAAAGCCACAGCTCTTACAATGAGCAGTTCTTC
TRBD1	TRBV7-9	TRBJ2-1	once	CASSAQTGEVVDEQFF	TGTGCCAGCAGCGCCCAAACAGGGGAAGTAGTTGATGAGCAGTTCTTC
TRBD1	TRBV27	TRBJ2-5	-	CASSSRPSTGVVMLETQYF	TGTGCCAGCAGTTCACGACCCTCTACAGGGGTTGTGATGTTAGAGACCCAGTACTTC
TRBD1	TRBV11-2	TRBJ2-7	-	CASSPGTASEQYF	TGTGCCAGCAGCCCAGGGACAGCTAGCGAGCAGTACTTC
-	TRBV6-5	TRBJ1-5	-	CASSQGRSNQPQHF	TGTGCCAGCTCACAGGGACGAAGCAATCAGCCCCAGCATTTT
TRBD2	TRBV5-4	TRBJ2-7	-	CASSFGLAGEREQYF	TGTGCCAGCAGCTTCGGACTAGCGGGAGAGCGGGAGCAGTACTTC
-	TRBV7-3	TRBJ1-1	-	CASSFSRVEAFF	TGTGCCAGCAGCTTTAGCAGAGTCGAAGCTTTCTTT
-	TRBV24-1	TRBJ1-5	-	CATSDARGSIGQPQHF	TGTGCCACCAGTGATGCAAGAGGATCGATAGGTCAGCCCCAGCATTTT
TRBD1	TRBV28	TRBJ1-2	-	CASKPGQGASGGYTF	TGTGCCAGCAAGCCGGGACAGGGGGCGAGCGGCGGCTACACCTTC
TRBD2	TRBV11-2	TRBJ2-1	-	CASNLIAGGNEQFF	TGTGCCAGCAACCTCATAGCGGGAGGCAATGAGCAGTTCTTC
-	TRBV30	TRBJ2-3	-	CAWSANRARTDTQYF	TGTGCCTGGAGTGCTAACAGGGCACGCACAGATACGCAGTATTTT
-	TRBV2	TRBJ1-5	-	CASMKGTTKNDLSNQPQHF	TGTGCCAGCATGAAGGGGACAACTAAAAACGACCTTAGCAATCAGCCCCAGCATTTT
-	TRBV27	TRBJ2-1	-	CASSFSALRNEQFF	TGTGCCAGCAGTTTTAGCGCTCTGCGGAATGAGCAGTTCTTC
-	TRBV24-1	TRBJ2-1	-	CATSDPLINEQFF	TGTGCCACCAGTGATCCCCTAATCAATGAGCAGTTCTTC
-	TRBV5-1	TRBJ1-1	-	CASSLGQTTEAFF	TGCGCCAGCAGCTTAGGACAGACGACTGAAGCTTTCTTT
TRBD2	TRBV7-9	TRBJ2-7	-	CASSHGLAGYEQYF	TGTGCCAGCAGCCACGGACTAGCGGGCTACGAGCAGTACTTC
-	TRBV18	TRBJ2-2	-	CASSPGATGELFF	TGTGCCAGCTCACCGGGCGCCACCGGGGAGCTGTTTTTT
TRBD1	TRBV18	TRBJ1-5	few	CASSLDRGGDQPQHF	TGTGCCAGCTCACTTGACAGGGGAGGCGATCAGCCCCAGCATTTT
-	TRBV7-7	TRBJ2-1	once	CASLRTRSTEFF	TGTGCTAGCCTCCGAACTAGGTCAACGGAGTTCTTC
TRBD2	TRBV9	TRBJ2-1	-	CASSVLPGGEYNEQFF	TGTGCCAGCAGCGTATTGCCGGGAGGCGAGTACAATGAGCAGTTCTTC
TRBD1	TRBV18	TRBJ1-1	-	CASSPLDRGPREAFF	TGTGCCAGCTCACCACTTGACAGGGGCCCAAGGGAAGCTTTCTTT
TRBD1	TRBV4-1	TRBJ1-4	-	CASSQERTGSEKLFF	TGCGCCAGCAGCCAGGAGAGGACAGGGTCCGAAAAACTGTTTTTT
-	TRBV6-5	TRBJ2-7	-	CASSDTAGKSYEQYF	TGTGCCAGCAGCGACACGGCGGGGAAATCCTACGAGCAGTACTTC
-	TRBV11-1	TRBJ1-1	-	CASSLGASTEAFF	TGTGCCAGCAGCTTAGGGGCATCCACTGAAGCTTTCTTT
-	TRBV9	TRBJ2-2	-	CASSEDTYYTGELFF	TGTGCCAGCAGCGAGGACACCTACTACACCGGGGAGCTGTTTTTT
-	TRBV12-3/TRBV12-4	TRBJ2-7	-	CASSRRSYEQYF	TGTGCCAGCAGCCGACGGAGCTACGAGCAGTACTTC
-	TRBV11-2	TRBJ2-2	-	CASSRDWTFTGELFF	TGTGCCAGCAGCCGTGATTGGACATTCACCGGGGAGCTGTTTTTT
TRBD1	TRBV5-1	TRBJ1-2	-	CASSLETGQNYGYTF	TGCGCCAGCAGCTTGGAGACGGGACAGAACTATGGCTACACCTTC
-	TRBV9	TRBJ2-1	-	CASSVIAGFQGNEQFF	TGTGCCAGCAGCGTAATAGCAGGGTTTCAAGGCAATGAGCAGTTCTTC